One T cell receptor (beta chain) is described in this entry. The clone's antigen remains unknown. Base qualities are not recorded, but no much larger clone differs from it by a single base. The library was obtained by the immunoSEQ multiplex PCR assay. TCRdb stores this immuneACCESS table with in-frame sequences only. Part of the clones is absent; in the studies checked, under half of the shortfall reflects unresolved V genes, and no reason is known for the rest. Counted in this sample were 140,000 or so clones; more than 90% of them appeared once. The top ten hold approximately 2.9% of the sample. The data stem from a study of control samples from healthy donors and cancer patients (dated by TCRdb to about 2020). V drops 1 base and J drops 2 bases, leaving 7 bases in between. As encoded in the germline V gene, CDR1 is MNHNS while CDR2 is SASEGT. There are 14 amino acids in the CDR3, from cysteine to phenylalanine inclusive. The sequence is cut down to CDR3 DNA, 42 bases in frame from base 1.

The TCR sequence derives from a man aged 25 to 40 in good health. The V and J genes are TRBV6-1 and TRBJ2-3; the best D guess is TRBD2, with 5 bases matching. Material: blood. The encoded CDR3 is CASSEGEYTDTQYF. The DNA sequence follows: TGTGCCAGCAGTGAAGGGGAGTACACAGATACGCAGTATTTT.